Listed below are T cell receptor beta chains from one sample, sequenced in a study of T cell responses to AZD1222 COVID-19 vaccine. Profiled with immunoSEQ multiplex PCR; TCRdb holds only in-frame clones, not every one. This table holds around 150,000 clones, about nine tenths found once. Sequenced here: peripheral blood, sampled 28 days after the second AZD1222 dose. The origin of the receptors is an adult who received the AZD1222 COVID-19 vaccine. The CDR3 runs from the conserved cysteine through the conserved F or W.

V	J	CDR3
TRBV5-1	TRBJ2-1	CASSFRTSGNNEQFF
TRBV27	TRBJ1-2	CASSVGLADGYTF
TRBV2	TRBJ1-5	CASSDLDSVAQNQPQHF
TRBV11-1	TRBJ2-1	CASSFGNLDYNEQFF
TRBV6-6	TRBJ2-3	CASSSGQNTQYF
TRBV12-3/TRBV12-4	TRBJ2-7	CASSLGAYEQYF
TRBV30	TRBJ1-2	CAWSITNQYGYTF
TRBV28	TRBJ2-3	CASNPRYWDRPRGNTQYF
TRBV18	TRBJ1-4	CASSLDMSEKLFF
TRBV6-6	TRBJ1-5	CASSYSGRGRQPQHF
TRBV29-1	TRBJ1-2	CSAGGDYGYTF
TRBV25-1	TRBJ1-2	CASSESGVDPYGYTF
TRBV7-9	TRBJ2-3	CASSLGLAIDTQYF
TRBV5-5	TRBJ2-1	CASSLSPSSTLIHRNEQFF
TRBV6-2/TRBV6-3	TRBJ1-2	CASSHGQVAGNYGYTF
TRBV12-3/TRBV12-4	TRBJ2-3	CASSLAKIDTQYF
TRBV11-2	TRBJ1-1	CASSNTENTEAFF
TRBV19	TRBJ1-1	CASNPRGHTEAFF
TRBV28	TRBJ1-1	CASSLTGGSRTEAFF
TRBV4-3	TRBJ1-6	CASSQDRGANSPLHF
TRBV7-9	TRBJ1-1	CASSLEAGGAFF
TRBV5-1	TRBJ2-3	CASSLWQGETDTQYF
TRBV7-8	TRBJ1-4	CASSPLRGSTNEKLFF
TRBV7-6	TRBJ2-6	CASSLGLQGVGSGANVLTF
TRBV5-1	TRBJ2-3	CASSRDGLDTQYF
TRBV7-2	TRBJ1-1	CASTFPGLPTEAFF
TRBV19	TRBJ2-2	CASRTGTHTGELFF